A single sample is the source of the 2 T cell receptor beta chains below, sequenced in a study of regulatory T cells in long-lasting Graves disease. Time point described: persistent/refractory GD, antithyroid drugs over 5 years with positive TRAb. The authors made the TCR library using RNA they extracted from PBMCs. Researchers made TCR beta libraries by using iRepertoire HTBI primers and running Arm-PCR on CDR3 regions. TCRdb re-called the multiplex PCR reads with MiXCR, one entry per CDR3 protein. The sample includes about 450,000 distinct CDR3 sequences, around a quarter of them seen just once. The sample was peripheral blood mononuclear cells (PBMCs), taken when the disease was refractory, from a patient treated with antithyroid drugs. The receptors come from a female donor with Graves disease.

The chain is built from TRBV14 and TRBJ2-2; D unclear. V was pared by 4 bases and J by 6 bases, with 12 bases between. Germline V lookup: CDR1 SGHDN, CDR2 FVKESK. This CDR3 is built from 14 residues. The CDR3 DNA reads TGTGCCAGCAGCCTATGGGCCGCCTCCGGGGAGCTGTTTTTT. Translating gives CASSLWAASGELFF.

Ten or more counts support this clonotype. As DNA, the CDR3 is TGTGCCAGCCATAAGGGCGGAGACAGGGGCTATGGCTACACCTTC. Its translation is CASHKGGDRGYGYTF. The chain carries TRBV6-1 and TRBJ1-2; 8 nucleotides line up with TRBD1. The V and J ends lost 8 bases and 4 bases, in that order; junction bases with no gene match: 12. The CDR3 is 15 residues long. Germline V gene lookup returns CDR1 MNHNS and CDR2 SASEGT.